The rows below give T cell receptor beta chains drawn from one sample of a study of sequential checkpoint blockade in melanoma. Produced via immunoSEQ multiplex PCR; TCRdb's table is partial and in-frame only. The data contain some 5,600 clones, about 79% of them singletons. Sequenced here: CD8+ T cells sorted from blood (inferred from file names), sampled from a patient given nivolumab and ipilimumab in sequence. Receptors originate from a human patient with melanoma. Some clones in this sample may be carry-over from other donors' samples. Each CDR3 is given with its conserved first and last residue. A clone size is listed for some rows: how often the clone was seen (once, few, many), or a class if it is expanded.

j_call: NA; v_call: TRBV28; clone_size: NA; cdr3_aa: CASSLGGSLSFDEQYF
j_call: TRBJ1-2; v_call: TRBV7-4; clone_size: NA; cdr3_aa: CASSFKTSNREGGYGYTF
j_call: TRBJ2-7; v_call: TRBV27; clone_size: NA; cdr3_aa: CASSLIWTGGSEQYF
j_call: TRBJ1-2; v_call: TRBV2; clone_size: NA; cdr3_aa: CASKGTAAYGYTF
j_call: TRBJ2-7; v_call: TRBV7-6; clone_size: NA; cdr3_aa: CASSFEKGTTTDEQYF
j_call: TRBJ2-5; v_call: TRBV7-9; clone_size: NA; cdr3_aa: CASSFKDRTGETQYF
j_call: TRBJ2-5; v_call: TRBV7-7; clone_size: few; cdr3_aa: CASSLGASLGTQYF
j_call: TRBJ2-7; v_call: TRBV19; clone_size: few; cdr3_aa: CASSPSGGSSYEQYF
j_call: TRBJ1-4; v_call: TRBV7-9; clone_size: few; cdr3_aa: CASSIRDRGDEKLFF
j_call: TRBJ2-7; v_call: TRBV10-3; clone_size: few; cdr3_aa: CAISGGQLYEQYF